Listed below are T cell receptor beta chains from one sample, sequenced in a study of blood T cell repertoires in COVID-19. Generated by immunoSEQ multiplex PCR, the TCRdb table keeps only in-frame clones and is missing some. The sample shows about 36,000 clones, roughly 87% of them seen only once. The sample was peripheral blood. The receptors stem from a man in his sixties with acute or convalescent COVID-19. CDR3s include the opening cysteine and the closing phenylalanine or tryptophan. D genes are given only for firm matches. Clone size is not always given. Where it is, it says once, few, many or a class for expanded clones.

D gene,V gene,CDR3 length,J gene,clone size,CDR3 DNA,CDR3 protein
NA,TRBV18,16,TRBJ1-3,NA,TGTGCCAGCTCACCGACGGACACAGTCTCTGGAAACACCATATATTTT,CASSPTDTVSGNTIYF
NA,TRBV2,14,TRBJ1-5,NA,TGTGCCAGCAGTGAGTCAGGCCACAATCAGCCCCAGCATTTT,CASSESGHNQPQHF
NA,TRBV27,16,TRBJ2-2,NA,TGTGCCAGCAGTTTTGGGGCTAGCGAGAACACCGGGGAGCTGTTTTTT,CASSFGASENTGELFF
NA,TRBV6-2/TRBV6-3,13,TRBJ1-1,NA,TGTGCCAGCAGTAATTTCATGAGCAACGGAGCTTTCTTT,CASSNFMSNGAFF
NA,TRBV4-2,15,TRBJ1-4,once,TGTGCCAGCAGCCATGTCTCGGGGGGGGATGAAAAACTGTTTTTT,CASSHVSGGDEKLFF
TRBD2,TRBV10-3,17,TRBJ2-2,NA,TGTGCCATCAGAAAAGGGACTAGCGGAGTGAACACCGGGGAGCTGTTTTTT,CAIRKGTSGVNTGELFF
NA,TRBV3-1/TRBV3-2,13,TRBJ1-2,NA,TGTGCCAGCAGCCTCACTAGGGAGGGAGGCTACACCTTC,CASSLTREGGYTF
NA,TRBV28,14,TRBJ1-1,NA,TGTGCCAGCAGTCCACAGGGTAGAAAAACTGAAGCTTTCTTT,CASSPQGRKTEAFF
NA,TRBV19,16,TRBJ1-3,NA,TGTGCCAGTAGTATCGGAAGCGCCGCGGGAAGAGACACCATATATTTT,CASSIGSAAGRDTIYF
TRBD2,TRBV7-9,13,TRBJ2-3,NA,TGTGCCACCCGGACTAGCGGCACAGATACGCAGTATTTT,CATRTSGTDTQYF
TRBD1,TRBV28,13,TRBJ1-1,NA,TGTGCCAGCAGTTTCCGGGACAGGATGTCAGCTTTCTTT,CASSFRDRMSAFF
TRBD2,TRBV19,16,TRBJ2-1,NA,TGTGCCAGTAGTATCTCTAGCGGGAGGGCCGTCAATGAGCAGTTCTTC,CASSISSGRAVNEQFF
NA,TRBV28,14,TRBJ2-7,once,TGTGCCAGCATAACGCCGGGGAACCCCTACGAGCAGTACTTC,CASITPGNPYEQYF
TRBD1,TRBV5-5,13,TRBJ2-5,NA,TGTGCCAGCATCCGGCAGGGGGTCGAGACCCAGTACTTC,CASIRQGVETQYF
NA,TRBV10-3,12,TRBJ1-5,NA,TGTGCCATCGGGCAGGGTCGCCAGCCCCAGCATTTT,CAIGQGRQPQHF
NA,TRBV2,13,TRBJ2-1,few,TGTGCCAGCAGTGTCCGACTGAACAATGAGCAGTTCTTC,CASSVRLNNEQFF
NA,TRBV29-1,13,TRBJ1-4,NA,TGCAGCGTTGGGTGGGGGCGTAATGAAAAACTGTTTTTT,CSVGWGRNEKLFF
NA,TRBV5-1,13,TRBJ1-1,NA,TGCGCCAGCAGCTTCTCAGGGAACACTGAAGCTTTCTTT,CASSFSGNTEAFF
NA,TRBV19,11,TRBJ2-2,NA,TGTGCCACCCAGAACACCGGGGAGCTGTTTTTT,CATQNTGELFF
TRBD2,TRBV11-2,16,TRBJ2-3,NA,TGTGCCAGCAGCTCCTTCTCTAGCGGGAGTACAGATACGCAGTATTTT,CASSSFSSGSTDTQYF
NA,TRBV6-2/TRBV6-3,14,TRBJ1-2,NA,TGTGCCAGCAGTGGGGCAGGGAAGTCCTATGGCTACACCTTC,CASSGAGKSYGYTF
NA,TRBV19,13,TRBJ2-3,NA,TGTGCCAGTAGCTCCCCCCCTACAGATACGCAGTATTTT,CASSSPPTDTQYF
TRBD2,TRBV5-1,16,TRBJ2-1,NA,TGCGCCAGCAGCTTGGACCCTAGCGGAACCTACAATGAGCAGTTCTTC,CASSLDPSGTYNEQFF
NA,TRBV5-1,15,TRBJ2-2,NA,TGCGCCAGCAGCTTACAACAGGGTCACACCGGGGAGCTGTTTTTT,CASSLQQGHTGELFF
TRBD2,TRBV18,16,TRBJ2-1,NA,TGTGCCAGCTCACCACCCAGCGGGAGGGGTTACAATGAGCAGTTCTTC,CASSPPSGRGYNEQFF
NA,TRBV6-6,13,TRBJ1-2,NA,TGTGCCAGCAGCTCACAGGCTAACTATGGCTACACCTTC,CASSSQANYGYTF
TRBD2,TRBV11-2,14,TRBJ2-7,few,TGTGCCAGCAGCGTAGCGGGAGGGCCATTTGCGCAGTACTTC,CASSVAGGPFAQYF
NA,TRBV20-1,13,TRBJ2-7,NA,TGCAGTGCTAGTTTCACTAGGAGCTACGAGCAGTACTTC,CSASFTRSYEQYF
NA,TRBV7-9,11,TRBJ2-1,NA,TGTGCCAGACAGGTGGACAATGAGCAGTTCTTC,CARQVDNEQFF
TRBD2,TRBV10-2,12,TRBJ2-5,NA,TGCGCCAGCAGTGGCGGGGGGGAGACCCAGTACTTC,CASSGGGETQYF
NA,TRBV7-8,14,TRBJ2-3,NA,TGTGCCAGCAGCTTAGGGACTCGAAAAGATACGCAGTATTTT,CASSLGTRKDTQYF
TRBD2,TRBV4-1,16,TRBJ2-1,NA,TGCGCCAGCAGCCAAGAAGGGCCTAGCGGTGGGAATGAGCAGTTCTTC,CASSQEGPSGGNEQFF
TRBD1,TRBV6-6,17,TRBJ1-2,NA,TGTGCCAGCAGTCCGCGGCATCCGGGACAGGGGGCGGGTGGCTACACCTTC,CASSPRHPGQGAGGYTF
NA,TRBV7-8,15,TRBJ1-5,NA,TGTGCCAGCAGCCCTTTGGGGAGTGGCAATCAGCCCCAGCATTTT,CASSPLGSGNQPQHF
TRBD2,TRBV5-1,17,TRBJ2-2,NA,TGCGCCAGCAGCTTGGAAGCTAGCGGTTCGAACACCGGGGAGCTGTTTTTT,CASSLEASGSNTGELFF
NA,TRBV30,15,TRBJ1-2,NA,TGTGCCTGGAGTGCCACCGGGACTGCTTCCTATGGCTACACCTTC,CAWSATGTASYGYTF